The clone carrying this TCR beta chain was observed a handful of times. The V end lost 4 bases, the J end lost 6 bases, and 9 bases lay between the germline ends. Germline V gene lookup returns CDR1 LGHNA and CDR2 YNFKEQ. This CDR3 region has 13 residues. A single record per CDR3 protein comes from TCRdb applying MiXCR to the RT-PCR reads. The sample has around 200,000 distinct CDR3 sequences; roughly two fifths are singletons. The data were obtained in a study of patients and donors after allogeneic stem cell transplantation. This clonotype originated in a human donor who was either an allogeneic HSCT recipient or a stem cell or donor lymphocyte infusion donor (not recorded which). It is not recorded whose cells these are; they may come from a transplant donor. This chain links TRBV4-2 with TRBJ2-2, with a weak D call TRBD2 (6 bases). The sequenced sample consisted of blood, either unsorted or a sorted T cell fraction (not recorded which). CDR3 sequence: CASSPRLAGELFF. The CDR3 coding sequence is TGTGCCAGCAGCCCACGACTAGCCGGGGAGCTGTTTTTT.